A selection of T cell receptor beta chains follows, all from one sample in a study of PD-L1 blockade in urothelial cancer. Generated by immunoSEQ multiplex PCR, the TCRdb table keeps only in-frame clones and is missing some. This sample has just over 50,000 clones, with about 75% found just once. Sample: PBMCs, taken around atezolizumab (anti-PD-L1) treatment. The source is a man between 65 and 80 years old with urothelial cancer. Both conserved end residues are part of each CDR3. D genes are given only for firm matches. Only some rows state a clone size, as once, few, many or a class for expanded clones.

d_gene | j_gene | abundance | v_gene | CDR3aa | CDR3nt
TRBD1 | TRBJ2-3 | NA | TRBV11-3 | CASSLDPPGTGGDTQYF | TGTGCCAGCAGCTTAGACCCCCCCGGGACAGGGGGTGATACGCAGTATTTT
TRBD1 | TRBJ2-1 | NA | TRBV11-3 | CASSSGQPYNEQFF | TGTGCCAGCAGCTCGGGACAGCCCTACAATGAGCAGTTCTTC
NA | TRBJ2-7 | few | TRBV7-2 | CASSYRDSSSYEQYF | TGTGCCAGCAGCTACCGGGACTCTTCCTCCTACGAGCAGTACTTC
NA | TRBJ2-1 | NA | TRBV11-3 | CASSSGGYNEQFF | TGTGCCAGCAGCTCCGGCGGCTACAATGAGCAGTTCTTC
NA | TRBJ2-7 | few | TRBV6-1 | CASSAQATEQYF | TGTGCCAGCAGTGCACAGGCGACCGAGCAGTACTTC
TRBD1 | TRBJ1-6 | few | TRBV5-6 | CASSWGQGNNSPLHF | TGTGCCAGCAGCTGGGGACAGGGAAATAATTCACCCCTCCACTTT
TRBD2 | TRBJ2-1 | NA | TRBV11-3 | CASSLGQTSGRAYEQFF | TGTGCCAGCAGCTTAGGCCAAACTAGCGGGAGGGCCTATGAGCAGTTCTTC
TRBD2 | TRBJ2-1 | NA | TRBV7-3 | CASSRLAGPYNEQFF | TGTGCCAGCAGCCGACTAGCGGGACCCTACAATGAGCAGTTCTTC
TRBD1 | TRBJ1-4 | NA | TRBV4-1 | CASSQVWTGATNEKLFF | TGCGCCAGCAGCCAAGTCTGGACAGGGGCAACTAATGAAAAACTGTTTTTT
NA | TRBJ2-1 | NA | TRBV5-4 | CASSLGLVYNEQFF | TGTGCCAGCAGCTTGGGACTAGTCTACAATGAGCAGTTCTTC
NA | TRBJ2-5 | NA | TRBV9 | CASSVGGLFQETQYF | TGTGCCAGCAGCGTTGGGGGCCTTTTCCAAGAGACCCAGTACTTC
TRBD1 | TRBJ1-1 | few | TRBV18 | CASSPDRGQTEAFF | TGTGCCAGCTCACCCGACAGGGGGCAGACTGAAGCTTTCTTT
NA | TRBJ1-2 | NA | TRBV7-8 | CASSFSSSVHGYTF | TGTGCCAGCAGCTTCTCATCATCGGTGCATGGCTACACCTTC
TRBD2 | TRBJ2-1 | NA | TRBV18 | CASSPQVLAGGRYDEQFF | TGTGCCAGCTCACCACAGGTACTAGCGGGAGGCCGTTATGATGAGCAGTTCTTC
TRBD2 | TRBJ2-3 | once | TRBV19 | CASSLRTSGGTDTQYF | TGTGCCAGTAGTCTCCGGACTAGCGGGGGCACAGATACGCAGTATTTT
TRBD1 | TRBJ2-3 | NA | TRBV7-2 | CASSSGQGGTDTQYF | TGTGCCAGCAGCTCGGGACAGGGCGGCACAGATACGCAGTATTTT
NA | TRBJ2-3 | once | TRBV7-3 | CASSLGPGGTDTQYF | TGTGCCAGCAGCTTAGGTCCCGGGGGCACAGATACGCAGTATTTT
NA | TRBJ1-6 | few | TRBV27 | CASSLPQGANSPLHF | TGTGCCAGCAGTCTTCCGCAAGGGGCTAATTCACCCCTCCACTTT
TRBD1 | TRBJ1-4 | NA | TRBV7-9 | CASSLWTGGRTNEKLFF | TGTGCCAGCAGCTTATGGACAGGGGGCAGGACTAATGAAAAACTGTTTTTT
TRBD1 | TRBJ2-3 | few | TRBV28 | CASRPGTGITDTQYF | TGTGCCAGCAGACCCGGGACAGGGATCACAGATACGCAGTATTTT
TRBD2 | TRBJ2-3 | NA | TRBV27 | CASSSWTSGGRTDTQYF | TGTGCCAGCAGTTCGTGGACTAGCGGGGGGAGGACAGATACGCAGTATTTT
TRBD1 | TRBJ1-5 | NA | TRBV25-1 | CASSEQGTGNQPQHF | TGTGCCAGCAGTGAACAGGGGACAGGGAATCAGCCCCAGCATTTT
NA | TRBJ2-3 | few | TRBV7-2 | CASSPSYTDTQYF | TGTGCCAGCAGTCCCTCTTACACAGATACGCAGTATTTT
TRBD1 | TRBJ1-5 | NA | TRBV27 | CASSLMGDRGQPQHF | TGTGCCAGCAGTTTAATGGGGGACAGAGGACAGCCCCAGCATTTT
TRBD2 | TRBJ2-3 | NA | TRBV28 | CASSTAGTSGRPGTQYF | TGTGCCAGCAGTACGGCCGGGACTAGCGGGAGGCCTGGAACGCAGTATTTT
TRBD1 | TRBJ1-5 | NA | TRBV12-5 | CASGLGQGASSNQPQHF | TGTGCTAGTGGTTTAGGACAGGGGGCGTCGAGCAATCAGCCCCAGCATTTT
TRBD2 | TRBJ2-5 | NA | TRBV5-1 | CASSLVGLAGQGETQYF | TGCGCCAGCAGCTTGGTGGGACTAGCGGGTCAAGGGGAGACCCAGTACTTC
TRBD1 | TRBJ1-5 | NA | TRBV19 | CASSIVPGTGGQPQHF | TGTGCCAGTAGTATAGTTCCCGGGACAGGGGGTCAGCCCCAGCATTTT
NA | TRBJ2-3 | NA | TRBV20-1 | CSASAQDTQYF | TGCAGTGCTAGCGCACAAGATACGCAGTATTTT
TRBD1 | TRBJ1-2 | NA | TRBV30 | CAWSVDRGLRGYTF | TGTGCCTGGAGTGTCGACAGGGGCTTAAGGGGCTACACCTTC
TRBD1 | TRBJ1-1 | NA | TRBV19 | CASSPRQGNTEAFF | TGTGCCAGTAGTCCGCGACAGGGGAACACTGAAGCTTTCTTT